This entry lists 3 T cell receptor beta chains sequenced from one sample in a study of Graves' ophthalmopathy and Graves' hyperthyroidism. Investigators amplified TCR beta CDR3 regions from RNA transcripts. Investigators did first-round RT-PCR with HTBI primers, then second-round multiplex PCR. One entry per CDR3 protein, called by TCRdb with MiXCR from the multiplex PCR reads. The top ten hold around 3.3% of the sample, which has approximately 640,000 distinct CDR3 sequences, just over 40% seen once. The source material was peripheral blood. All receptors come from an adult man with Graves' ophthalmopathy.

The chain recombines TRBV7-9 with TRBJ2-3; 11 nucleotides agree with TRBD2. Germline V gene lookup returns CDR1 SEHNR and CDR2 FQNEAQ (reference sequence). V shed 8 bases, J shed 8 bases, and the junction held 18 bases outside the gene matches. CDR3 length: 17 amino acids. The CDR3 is CASSSGGTSGPRSTQYF. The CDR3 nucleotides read TGTGCCAGCTCTAGTGGGGGGACTAGCGGACCCCGGAGTACGCAGTATTTT.

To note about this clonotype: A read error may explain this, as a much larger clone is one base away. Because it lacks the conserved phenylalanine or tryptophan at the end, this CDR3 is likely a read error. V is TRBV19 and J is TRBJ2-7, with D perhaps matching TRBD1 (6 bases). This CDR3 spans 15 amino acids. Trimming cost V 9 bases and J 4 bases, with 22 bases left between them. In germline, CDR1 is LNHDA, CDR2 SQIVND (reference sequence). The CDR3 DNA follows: TGTGCCAGCAGTCCTTACAGGGCCGCGGGTTACGAGCAGTACCTC. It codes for CASSPYRAAGYEQYL.

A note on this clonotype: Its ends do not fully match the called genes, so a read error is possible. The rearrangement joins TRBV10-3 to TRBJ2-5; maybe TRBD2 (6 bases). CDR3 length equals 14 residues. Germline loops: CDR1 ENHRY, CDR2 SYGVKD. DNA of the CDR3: TGTGCCAGCAGTTATCATCTAGCGCAAGGGACCCAGTACTTC. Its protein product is CASSYHLAQGTQYF.